This T cell receptor beta chain was sequenced during a study of graft-versus-host responses after intestinal transplantation. Study-level information: Induction with anti-thymocyte globulin, then tacrolimus and steroids for about 3 years, was given to all recipients.

About this clone itself: The antigen is unknown.

Using immunoSEQ multiplex PCR, the repertoire was profiled, and TCRdb retains in-frame clones only, with some absent. The table has about 93,000 clones, over 80% seen once. The V gene lost 5 bases and the J gene lost 2 bases, with 16 bases spanning the gap. The germline gives CDR1 SGHNT, CDR2 YENEEA. The CDR3 consists of 15 residues. Sample: unstimulated CD8+ T cells sorted from spleen or lymph node cells, taken before intestinal transplant. The J gene is TRBJ2-7, the V gene TRBV11-3; D is perhaps TRBD2 (5 bases). This clonotype originated in a human donor who received an intestinal transplant. The CDR3 region is CASSPLVQRAYEQYF. The DNA of the CDR3 is TGTGCCAGCAGCCCCCTGGTGCAGAGGGCCTACGAGCAGTACTTC.